The 28 T cell receptor beta chains below all came from one sample that was sequenced in a study of vaccination and CD4 T cells after COVID-19. TCRdb used MiXCR to reprocess the PCR reads, holding one entry per CDR3 protein. The data show about 18,000 distinct CDR3 sequences, 60% to 80% seen once. The material was CD4+ T cells from blood, obtained before SARS-CoV-2 vaccination. These receptors all come from a human donor who had recovered from COVID-19.

This sequence joins TRBV18 and TRBJ2-7; D is ambiguous. Looked up from germline, CDR1 is KGHSH and CDR2 is LQKENI. This CDR3 contains 13 residues. V lost 2 bases to trimming and J lost 0 bases, with 5 bases between them. Here the CDR3 DNA reads TGTGCCAGCTCACCATCTGTCTCCTACGAGCAGTACTTC. Translating it yields CASSPSVSYEQYF.

The chain recombines TRBV20-1 with TRBJ1-1, with D possibly TRBD1 on 6 matching bases. The V gene's germline CDR1 is DFQATT and CDR2 SNEGSKA (reference sequence). The CDR3 runs to 16 residues. Trimming took off 2 bases at V and 0 bases at J, with 16 bases between the two ends. This chain's CDR3 is CSARPTLTGMNTEAFF. As DNA, the CDR3 is TGCAGTGCTAGACCGACTTTGACAGGCATGAACACTGAAGCTTTCTTT.

In nucleotides, the CDR3 is TGCAGTGCTAGAGATCCGGGACAGGGGTCCTACGAGCAGTACTTC. Protein product: CSARDPGQGSYEQYF. The genes are TRBV20-1 and TRBJ2-7; 10 bases are shared with TRBD1. Germline CDR1 DFQATT, CDR2 SNEGSKA (reference sequence). The CDR3 covers 15 residues. The J segment lost 1 base and the V segment lost 0 bases, leaving 3 bases of the junction unmatched.

J is TRBJ2-7 and V is TRBV6-7; no definite D call. TRBV6-7 is an ORF, with its function uncertain. V lost 2 bases, J lost 3 bases, and 14 bases lay in between. The CDR3 covers 15 residues. The CDR3 bases are TGTGCCAGCAGTTACCCAGCCCGACCGGGCTACGAGCAGTACTTC. Translating it yields CASSYPARPGYEQYF.

V is TRBV12-3 or TRBV12-4 and J is TRBJ2-7, with 10 bases lining up with TRBD1. V lost 1 base, J lost 2 bases, and 2 bases stayed unmatched. The CDR3 is 15 residues long. The CDR3 nucleotides read TGTGCCAGCAGTTTAGAAGGGACAGGGGCCTACGAGCAGTACTTC. Translating it yields CASSLEGTGAYEQYF.

The V call is TRBV19, the J call TRBJ2-5, with D maybe TRBD1 (5 bases). CDR1 and CDR2 from the germline V gene are LNHDA and SQIVND (reference sequence). The CDR3 loop spans 14 amino acids. V shed 3 bases and J shed 5 bases, with 13 bases lying between them. The chain's CDR3 is CASSIQGGSETQYF. CDR3 DNA: TGTGCCAGTAGTATCCAGGGTGGGTCTGAGACCCAGTACTTC. The variable domain in full, completed from reference TRBV19 and TRBJ2-5, reads DGGITQSPKYLFRKEGQNVTLSCEQNLNHDAMYWYRQDPGQGLRLIYYSQIVNDFQKGDIAEGYSVSREKKESFPLTVTSAQKNPTAFYLCASSIQGGSETQYFGPGTRLLVL.

The chain couples TRBV10-3 to TRBJ1-1, with D possibly matching TRBD1 (6 bases). The ends were cut back, 5 bases at V and 1 base at J, with 20 bases in the middle. There are 17 residues in the CDR3. Germline loops: CDR1 ENHRY, CDR2 SYGVKD. The DNA for the CDR3 is TGTGCCATCAGTCCTATGGGGAGGAAACAGGGGAACACTGAAGCTTTCTTT. Its protein product is CAISPMGRKQGNTEAFF.

The V gene is TRBV2, the J gene TRBJ2-2, with D possibly TRBD1 on 5 matching bases. The CDR3 totals 14 residues. V shed 2 bases and J shed 4 bases, with 8 bases lying between them. CDR1 is SNHLY, CDR2 FYNNEI, per germline. CDR3 nucleotides: TGTGCCAGCAGTGAATCACAGGTCACCGGGGAGCTGTTTTTT. Translated: CASSESQVTGELFF. The full variable domain, with the rest looked up from reference TRBV2 and TRBJ2-2, is EPEVTQTPSHQVTQMGQEVILRCVPISNHLYFYWYRQILGQKVEFLVSFYNNEISEKSEIFDDQFSVERPDGSNFTLKIRSTKLEDSAMYFCASSESQVTGELFFGEGSRLTVL.

The rearrangement joins TRBV7-3 to TRBJ1-1, with D perhaps TRBD1 (5 bases). The germline CDR1 and CDR2 sequences are SGHTA and FQGTGA. The CDR3 runs 15 residues. Trimming stripped 2 bases from V and 5 bases from J, with 15 bases between. CDR3 in amino acids: CASSLHRDRQTEAFF. The CDR3 DNA follows: TGTGCCAGCAGCTTACATAGGGACCGCCAAACTGAAGCTTTCTTT.

V is TRBV9 and J is TRBJ2-3, with 9 bases fitting TRBD1. Germline trimming cut 4 bases from V and 10 bases from J; bases unmatched to any gene: 10. Looked up from germline, CDR1 is SGDLS and CDR2 is YYNGEE. CDR3 length: 14 residues. CDR3 amino acids: CASSQRTGDRSQYF. CDR3 coding DNA: TGTGCCAGCAGCCAGAGGACAGGGGATAGGTCGCAGTATTTT.

This clonotype was counted only a few times. The CDR3 DNA is TGTGCCAGCAGCCCCGGGGGCTACAATAATTCACCCCTCCACTTT. It is translated as CASSPGGYNNSPLHF. The chain carries TRBV6-1 and TRBJ1-6, with TRBD1 as a possible D gene (6 bases). The length of the CDR3 is 15 residues. V lost 6 bases, J lost 5 bases, and 14 bases lay in between. Germline V gives CDR1 MNHNS, CDR2 SASEGT.

This sequence joins TRBV2 and TRBJ2-1; TRBD2 aligns across 10 bases. The ends lost 6 bases at V and 8 bases at J; junction bases unmatched: 10. This CDR3 region has 15 residues. Germline V gene sequence: CDR1 SNHLY, CDR2 FYNNEI. The CDR3 DNA sequence: TGTGCCAGCAGGTTACTAGCGGGACGTTCATATGAGCAGTTCTTC. Its protein product is CASRLLAGRSYEQFF.

This clonotype was seen only once. The J gene is TRBJ2-5, the V gene TRBV20-1, with 13 bases aligning to TRBD2. The CDR3 is 16 residues long. Germline trimming cut 5 bases from V and 5 bases from J; bases unmatched to any gene: 11. From germline, CDR1 is DFQATT and CDR2 SNEGSKA (reference sequence). This CDR3 reads CSAGPTSGRARETQYF. The CDR3 nucleotides read TGCAGTGCTGGACCAACTAGCGGGAGGGCCAGGGAGACCCAGTACTTC.

The J gene is TRBJ2-5, the V gene TRBV2, with D unresolved. Per germline, CDR1 SNHLY and CDR2 FYNNEI. The CDR3 totals 16 residues. V was clipped by 4 bases and J by 5 bases, with 20 bases between them. The CDR3 DNA follows: TGTGCCAGCAGTGTAGACTCCCCGACATTAGCTGAGACCCAGTACTTC. Its protein product is CASSVDSPTLAETQYF.

The chain recombines TRBV9 with TRBJ2-1; 9 nucleotides match TRBD2. Germline V gives CDR1 SGDLS, CDR2 YYNGEE. The CDR3 totals 15 residues. Trimming at V came to 3 bases and at J to 0 bases, leaving 1 base not matched to a gene. The CDR3 loop reads CASSGSGGSYNEQFF. In DNA, the CDR3 is TGTGCCAGCAGCGGTAGCGGGGGCTCCTACAATGAGCAGTTCTTC.

This rearrangement joins TRBV15 to TRBJ2-3, with D tentatively TRBD1 or TRBD2 (5 bases each). The CDR3 has 13 amino acids. Germline values: CDR1 LNHNV, CDR2 YYDKDF (reference sequence). The germline V and J ends were trimmed by 3 bases and 4 bases, with 8 bases remaining between them. This CDR3 is CATSSTGPDTQYF. DNA of the CDR3: TGTGCCACCAGCAGCACGGGGCCAGATACGCAGTATTTT.

The rearrangement joins TRBV15 to TRBJ1-5, with TRBD1 as a possible D gene (6 bases). The CDR3 sequence is 14 residues long. Germline assignment: CDR1 LNHNV and CDR2 YYDKDF (reference sequence). The ends were cut back, 3 bases at V and 4 bases at J, with 10 bases in the middle. The CDR3 nucleotides read TGTGCCACCAGCAGCGGAGGGGGAAATCAGCCCCAGCATTTT. It encodes CATSSGGGNQPQHF.

J is TRBJ1-5 and V is TRBV19; 10 nucleotides align to TRBD1. The V and J ends lost 3 bases and 1 base, in that order; junction bases with no gene match: 0. The germline gives CDR1 LNHDA, CDR2 SQIVND (reference sequence). The CDR3 is made up of 15 amino acids. The CDR3 spells CASSMTGGSNQPQHF. The DNA for the CDR3 is TGTGCCAGTAGTATGACAGGGGGCAGCAATCAGCCCCAGCATTTT.

This clonotype was counted a few times. The CDR3 nucleotides are TGCACCAGCAGCCAAATCGACAGGGGGAATGAAAAACTGTTTTTT. Translating gives CTSSQIDRGNEKLFF. The rearrangement uses TRBV1 and TRBJ1-4; the D segment call TRBD1 is taken from the table without a DNA check. TRBV1 is assigned pseudogene status. The CDR3 has 15 amino acids.

This sequence joins TRBV19 and TRBJ2-4, with D possibly TRBD1 on 6 matching bases. Trimming shortened V by 4 bases and J by 0 bases, and 16 bases separated the two germline ends. The CDR3 is made up of 17 amino acids. Looked up from germline, CDR1 is LNHDA and CDR2 is SQIVND (reference sequence). The CDR3 region is CASSTGQGQIAKNIQYF. The CDR3 region has the DNA TGTGCCAGTAGTACCGGGCAGGGACAAATAGCCAAAAACATTCAGTACTTC. The full variable domain, its missing parts supplied by reference TRBV19 and TRBJ2-4, is DGGITQSPKYLFRKEGQNVTLSCEQNLNHDAMYWYRQDPGQGLRLIYYSQIVNDFQKGDIAEGYSVSREKKESFPLTVTSAQKNPTAFYLCASSTGQGQIAKNIQYFGAGTRLSVL.

The genes are TRBV28 and TRBJ2-5; 10 bases fit TRBD1. The CDR3 extends over 16 amino acids. V was clipped by 6 bases and J by 5 bases; unmatched bases: 12. Germline V CDR1 and CDR2: MDHEN, SYDVKM. This chain's CDR3 is CASSPGDRGRSETQYF. CDR3 bases: TGTGCCAGCAGCCCTGGAGACAGGGGGCGGTCGGAGACCCAGTACTTC. The whole variable domain, filled in from reference TRBV28 and TRBJ2-5, reads DVKVTQSSRYLVKRTGEKVFLECVQDMDHENMFWYRQDPGLGLRLIYFSYDVKMKEKGDIPEGYSVSREKKERFSLILESASTNQTSMYLCASSPGDRGRSETQYFGPGTRLLVL.

The V and J genes are TRBV11-2 and TRBJ2-2; a possible D gene is TRBD2 (5 bases). Germline-derived CDR1 and CDR2 are SGHAT and FQNNGV. V lost 1 base and J 0 bases, leaving 15 bases between the germline ends. The CDR3 has 18 amino acids. The DNA of the CDR3 is TGTGCCAGCAGCTTAGTATCCCGAGGGCCGGCGAACACCGGGGAGCTGTTTTTT. It translates to CASSLVSRGPANTGELFF.

The genes are TRBV7-9 and TRBJ2-7; TRBD2 matches 16 bases. Germline CDR1 reads SEHNR; CDR2 reads FQNEAQ (reference sequence). The J segment lost 4 bases and the V segment lost 2 bases, leaving 8 bases of the junction unmatched. This CDR3 has 18 amino acids. The CDR3 DNA follows: TGTGCCAGCAGCTTAAGACAGGGACTAGCGGGAGGGCAGTACGAGCAGTACTTC. Translation gives CASSLRQGLAGGQYEQYF. The full variable domain, its missing parts supplied by reference TRBV7-9 and TRBJ2-7, is DTGVSQNPRHKITKRGQNVTFRCDPISEHNRLYWYRQTLGQGPEFLTYFQNEAQLEKSRLLSDRFSAERPKGSFSTLEIQRTEQGDSAMYLCASSLRQGLAGGQYEQYFGPGTRLTVT.

The rearrangement uses TRBV20-1 and TRBJ2-5; D is possibly TRBD1 or TRBD2 (5 bases each). The CDR3 has 14 amino acids. Per the germline V gene, CDR1 is DFQATT and CDR2 is SNEGSKA (reference sequence). Trimming stripped 1 base from V and 4 bases from J, with 13 bases between. In DNA form, the CDR3 reads TGCAGTGCTAGAGGGCTAGACGGGGCAGAGACCCAGTACTTC. This gives the protein CSARGLDGAETQYF.

J is TRBJ1-6 and V is TRBV27; 7 nucleotides line up with TRBD1. This CDR3 has 19 residues. V gave up 10 bases and J gave up 6 bases; unmatched junction bases: 24. Per the germline V gene, CDR1 is MNHEY and CDR2 is SMNVEV (reference sequence). CDR3 DNA: TGTGCCATTAGTCGGGGGCGCGTTGGGACAGTCGGGAGTAATTCACCCCTCCACTTT. Amino acids: CAISRGRVGTVGSNSPLHF.

The J gene is TRBJ1-5, the V gene TRBV24-1; D possibly corresponds to TRBD1 (6 bases). V dropped 9 bases and J dropped 7 bases, with 12 bases sitting between them. CDR3 length: 12 amino acids. Germline assignment: CDR1 KGHDR and CDR2 SFDVKD. The CDR3 nucleotides read TGTGCCACCTCGACAGGTATACAGCCCCAGCATTTT. This translates into CATSTGIQPQHF.

This chain connects TRBV25-1 to TRBJ2-3; TRBD2 is a possible D gene (7 bases). V lost 1 base and J lost 3, with 17 bases in between. CDR3 length: 17 amino acids. Germline CDR1 MGHDK, CDR2 SYGVNS. The CDR3 DNA sequence: TGTGCCAGCAGTGAATCAAGCCTGGGGAGGGGGACAGATACGCAGTATTTT. Its translation is CASSESSLGRGTDTQYF.

The chain employs TRBV10-3 and TRBJ2-2; possible D gene TRBD1, 5 bases. The V end was cut by 0 bases, the J end by 2 bases, with 10 bases between. Germline CDR1 and CDR2: ENHRY and SYGVKD. The CDR3 runs to 16 residues. CDR3 protein: CAISESKRGNTGELFF. The CDR3, as DNA: TGTGCCATCAGTGAGTCTAAAAGGGGTAACACCGGGGAGCTGTTTTTT.